The following is a T cell receptor (beta chain) sequence with its context. This sample is drawn from a study of resident and recirculating memory T cells in vitiligo. On the study more broadly: Each patient gave two lesional and two nonlesional epidermal shave biopsies, plus PBMCs.

Using immunoSEQ multiplex PCR, the repertoire was profiled, and TCRdb retains in-frame clones only, with some absent. The table includes about 76,000 clones, just over 90% detected once. Germline V gene data show CDR1 as MNHEY and CDR2 as SMNVEV (reference sequence). The ends were cut back, 4 bases at V and 7 bases at J, with 18 bases in the middle. This CDR3 has 15 amino acids. Sequenced sample: blood. The chain carries TRBV27 and TRBJ2-3, with D maybe TRBD2 (6 bases). The sequence was collected from a male donor with vitiligo. CDR3 region: CASSSSAEGLHTQYF. CDR3 DNA: TGTGCCAGCAGTTCGTCAGCGGAGGGGTTACATACGCAGTATTTT.